These 28 T cell receptor beta chains came from one sample sequenced in a study of CD8+CD57+ T cells in acquired aplastic anemia. Genomic DNA, the template, was used for profiling of the TCR beta VDJ and CDR3. One entry per CDR3 protein, called by TCRdb with MiXCR from the reads. This table has around 170,000 distinct CDR3 sequences, under 75% appearing once. The sample comprised sorted CD4+, CD8+, or CD8+CD57+ T cells (not recorded which) from PBMCs. Source of these receptors: a human donor in good health.

This chain uses TRBV19 with TRBJ2-5, with D perhaps matching TRBD1 or TRBD2 (5 bases each). CDR1 LNHDA and CDR2 SQIVND come from the germline V gene (reference sequence). V dropped 0 bases and J dropped 3 bases, with 8 bases sitting between them. The CDR3 consists of 14 residues. The CDR3 nucleotides read TGTGCCAGTAGTATAGAGGGACCCAAAGAGACCCAGTACTTC. Translation gives CASSIEGPKETQYF. Using reference TRBV19 and TRBJ2-5 for the parts outside the CDR3, the full variable domain is DGGITQSPKYLFRKEGQNVTLSCEQNLNHDAMYWYRQDPGQGLRLIYYSQIVNDFQKGDIAEGYSVSREKKESFPLTVTSAQKNPTAFYLCASSIEGPKETQYFGPGTRLLVL.

This clonotype was observed at least ten times. The V and J genes are TRBV24-1 and TRBJ2-5; 7 bases are shared with TRBD1. This CDR3 is built from 16 residues. The trim removed 3 bases at V and 1 base at J, leaving 7 bases unmatched. In germline, CDR1 is KGHDR, CDR2 SFDVKD. The CDR3 here is CATSDLKTGTQETQYF. Here the CDR3 DNA reads TGTGCCACCAGTGATCTAAAGACAGGGACCCAAGAGACCCAGTACTTC.

This clonotype is a singleton in its sample. The chain joins TRBV7-9 to TRBJ1-6; 8 bases fit TRBD1. Trimming took 5 bases from V and 8 from J; bases not matched to a gene: 8. Germline values: CDR1 SEHNR, CDR2 FQNEAQ (reference sequence). CDR3 size: 15 residues. Here the CDR3 reads CASSAETGDDSPLHF. The CDR3 DNA follows: TGTGCCAGCAGCGCGGAGACAGGGGATGATTCACCCCTCCACTTT.

The rearrangement joins TRBV5-1 to TRBJ2-7, with 9 bases fitting TRBD1. The CDR3 sequence is 15 residues long. In germline, CDR1 is SGHRS, CDR2 YFSETQ. With V trimmed by 4 bases and J by 2 bases, 7 bases remained unmatched. CDR3 bases: TGCGCCAGCAGCCCGGACGGGGACAGGGCCTACGAGCAGTACTTC. Residues: CASSPDGDRAYEQYF.

V and J are TRBV20-1 and TRBJ2-7, with a possible D match to TRBD2 (6 bases). Trimming shortened V by 5 bases and J by 1 base, and 24 bases separated the two germline ends. Germline CDR1 and CDR2: DFQATT and SNEGSKA (reference sequence). This CDR3 spans 17 amino acids. The CDR3 DNA is TGCAGTGCTTGGGGCGGAGGGATCCCGGGGTCTTCCTACGAGCAGTACTTC. Amino acid sequence: CSAWGGGIPGSSYEQYF.

Note on this clonotype: Sequence at one end of the junction differs from germline and may be a read error. The rearrangement links TRBV15 to TRBJ2-3, with TRBD1 as a possible D gene (5 bases). The CDR3 is 15 residues long. The germline gives CDR1 LNHNV, CDR2 YYDKDF (reference sequence). CDR3 region: CTTSQTAASTDTQYF. In DNA form, the CDR3 reads TGCACCACCAGCCAGACAGCTGCTAGCACAGATACGCAGTATTTT.

The chain combines TRBV7-2 with TRBJ1-5, with D possibly matching TRBD1 (5 bases). Germline V gene sequence: CDR1 SGHTA, CDR2 FQGNSA. The CDR3 is 14 residues long. V gave up 5 bases and J gave up 0 bases, with 8 bases separating them. The DNA of the CDR3 is TGTGCCAGCAGCATCGACAGTAGCAATCAGCCCCAGCATTTT. It yields the protein CASSIDSSNQPQHF.

V is TRBV12-3 or TRBV12-4 and J is TRBJ1-5; 8 bases agree with TRBD1. The V and J ends lost 6 bases and 1 base, in that order; junction bases with no gene match: 11. CDR3 length: 17 amino acids. The DNA of the CDR3 is TGTGCCAGCAGCCGGACAGGGAAAGGTTCAAGCAATCAGCCCCAGCATTTT. Translating gives CASSRTGKGSSNQPQHF.

This clonotype has a handful of counts. This chain links TRBV24-1 with TRBJ1-5; D gene ambiguous. The germline V gene has CDR1 KGHDR and CDR2 SFDVKD. This CDR3 is built from 20 residues. V dropped 0 bases and J dropped 0 bases, with 20 bases sitting between them. CDR3 DNA: TGTGCCACCAGTGATTTGCCCCTAACCACCCGGGGTTATAGCAATCAGCCCCAGCATTTT. It is translated as CATSDLPLTTRGYSNQPQHF.

The chain links TRBV10-2 to TRBJ1-2; 9 nucleotides line up with TRBD1. After removal of 7 bases from V and 4 bases from J, the junction contained 7 bases not matched to a gene. Per the germline V gene, CDR1 is WSHSY and CDR2 is SAAADI. The CDR3 loop spans 14 amino acids. For the CDR3, the DNA is TGCGCCAGCACCCCGGACAGGGGAGGCTATGGCTACACCTTC. It translates to CASTPDRGGYGYTF.

This sequence joins TRBV7-3 and TRBJ1-3; 8 nucleotides agree with TRBD1. Germline CDR1 and CDR2: SGHTA and FQGTGA. This CDR3 has 16 residues. V lost 2 bases, J lost 0 bases, and 3 bases stayed unmatched. The CDR3 region has the DNA TGTGCCAGCAGCTTACTAGGACAGGGCTCTGGAAACACCATATATTTT. As protein: CASSLLGQGSGNTIYF.

This clonotype was seen more than once but under ten times. The chain combines TRBV24-1 with TRBJ2-7; 14 nucleotides match TRBD2. The V and J ends lost 3 bases and 5 bases, in that order; junction bases with no gene match: 14. Germline lookup yields CDR1 KGHDR and CDR2 SFDVKD. CDR3 length: 19 residues. The CDR3 reads CATSDRPGPGTSGSHEQYF. The CDR3 nucleotides read TGTGCCACCAGTGATCGCCCCGGTCCCGGGACTAGCGGGAGCCACGAGCAGTACTTC.

The chain carries TRBV18 and TRBJ2-7; D not resolved. This CDR3 has 14 amino acids. Trimming took off 8 bases at V and 6 bases at J, with 20 bases between the two ends. CDR1 and CDR2 from the germline V gene are KGHSH and LQKENI. The CDR3 region has the DNA TGTGCCAGCGGAGACGGACCCAGAGAAGGCGAGCAGTACTTC. It codes for CASGDGPREGEQYF.

The chain has TRBV7-9 and TRBJ2-1; D not resolved. This CDR3 contains 12 residues. The V end was cut by 4 bases, the J end by 10 bases, with 11 bases between. CDR1 is SEHNR, CDR2 FQNEAQ, per germline (reference sequence). CDR3 sequence (DNA): TGTGCCAGCAGCTCCCGGACGGAGGAGCAGTTCTTC. The encoded protein is CASSSRTEEQFF.

This clonotype was picked up many times. This chain connects TRBV7-2 to TRBJ2-7, with D possibly TRBD2 on 6 matching bases. Deletions cut 5 bases from V and 0 bases from J, with 17 bases between. The germline CDR1 and CDR2 sequences are SGHTA and FQGNSA. This CDR3 is built from 16 residues. The CDR3 sequence is CASSTPGGESSYEQYF. The CDR3 coding sequence is TGTGCCAGCAGCACACCCGGCGGGGAAAGCTCCTACGAGCAGTACTTC.

This chain links TRBV19 with TRBJ2-1; 10 nucleotides line up with TRBD1. V lost 3 bases and J lost 3; bases outside the gene matches: 2. The CDR3 length is 15 residues. Germline CDR1 and CDR2: LNHDA and SQIVND (reference sequence). CDR3 DNA: TGTGCCAGTAGTATCCGGACAGGGGGCTACAATGAGCAGTTCTTC. This translates into CASSIRTGGYNEQFF.

J is TRBJ2-7 and V is TRBV15; no clear D. The V end was cut by 4 bases, the J end by 0 bases, with 7 bases between. The CDR3 runs 13 residues. The germline V gene has CDR1 LNHNV and CDR2 YYDKDF (reference sequence). Here the CDR3 DNA reads TGTGCCACCAGCATGGCCGGCTCCTACGAGCAGTACTTC. This encodes CATSMAGSYEQYF. The variable domain in full, with the rest retrieved from reference TRBV15 and TRBJ2-7, is DAMVIQNPRYQVTQFGKPVTLSCSQTLNHNVMYWYQQKSSQAPKLLFHYYDKDFNNEADTPDNFQSRRPNTSFCFLDIRSPGLGDTAMYLCATSMAGSYEQYFGPGTRLTVT.

There are many counts of this clonotype. The CDR3, as DNA: TGTGCCAGCGGGATATCGGGGCAGGGGCCAGGCTCCTACAATGAGCAGTTCTTC. It codes for CASGISGQGPGSYNEQFF. The rearrangement uses TRBV2 and TRBJ2-1; TRBD1 is a possible D gene (6 bases). Germline CDR1 is SNHLY and CDR2 is FYNNEI. The V gene lost 8 bases and the J gene lost 0 bases, with 23 bases spanning the gap. CDR3 size: 18 residues.

The chain uses TRBV20-1 and TRBJ2-2; no reliable D call. V was pared by 0 bases and J by 4 bases, with 0 bases between. The CDR3 contains 11 residues. Germline V gene lookup returns CDR1 DFQATT and CDR2 SNEGSKA (reference sequence). CDR3 sequence (DNA): TGCAGTGCTAGAGACACCGGGGAGCTGTTTTTT. Translated, it gives CSARDTGELFF.

This clonotype was observed at least ten times. The V call is TRBV20-1, the J call TRBJ1-1; no definite D call. Germline CDR1 reads DFQATT; CDR2 reads SNEGSKA (reference sequence). V shed 7 bases and J shed 4 bases, with 10 bases lying between them. The CDR3 loop spans 11 amino acids. Here the CDR3 reads CSGMYGTEAFF. CDR3 DNA: TGCAGTGGTATGTATGGCACTGAAGCTTTCTTT.

The chain has TRBV28 and TRBJ2-7, with D possibly being TRBD2 (5 bases). Germline V gene data show CDR1 as MDHEN and CDR2 as SYDVKM. V lost 2 bases and J lost 6, with 14 bases in between. The CDR3 spans 14 residues. CDR3 nucleotides: TGTGCCAGCAGTTTACCGGGGTACCTGGCCGAGCAGTACTTC. It yields the protein CASSLPGYLAEQYF.

This clonotype was seen more than once but under ten times. This chain links TRBV28 with TRBJ1-1; TRBD1 aligns across 8 bases. The germline CDR1 and CDR2 sequences are MDHEN and SYDVKM. There are 14 residues in the CDR3. V lost 2 bases, J lost 7 bases, and 6 bases stayed unmatched. CDR3 residues: CASSLRDRHFEAFF. In nucleotides, the CDR3 is TGTGCCAGCAGTTTAAGGGACAGGCATTTTGAAGCTTTCTTT.

This clonotype has a single count. The chain is built from TRBV5-1 and TRBJ2-7; D is uncertain. V lost 6 bases, J lost 2 bases, and 15 bases lay in between. Per the germline V gene, CDR1 is SGHRS and CDR2 is YFSETQ. The CDR3 sequence is 14 residues long. CDR3: CASTLNTGTYEQYF. The CDR3 bases are TGCGCCAGCACCCTGAACACTGGAACCTACGAGCAGTACTTC.

The chain links TRBV24-1 to TRBJ2-1; D is possibly TRBD1 or TRBD2 (5 bases each). The V end was cut by 9 bases, the J end by 8 bases, with 13 bases between. The CDR3 spans 12 residues. CDR1 KGHDR and CDR2 SFDVKD come from the germline V gene. In DNA form, the CDR3 reads TGTGCCACCGCCGACAGCGGCGATGAGCAGTTCTTC. This gives the protein CATADSGDEQFF.

The chain employs TRBV9 and TRBJ2-1; D perhaps matches TRBD1 (7 bases). V lost 4 bases to trimming and J lost 9 bases, with 20 bases between them. Per the germline V gene, CDR1 is SGDLS and CDR2 is YYNGEE. CDR3 length: 15 residues. Here the CDR3 reads CASSQNRGGYGEQFF. CDR3 nucleotide sequence: TGTGCCAGCAGCCAAAACAGGGGAGGATACGGTGAGCAGTTCTTC.

The rearrangement joins TRBV19 to TRBJ1-1; D uncertain. V lost 0 bases to trimming and J lost 2 bases, with 7 bases between them. The germline V gene has CDR1 LNHDA and CDR2 SQIVND (reference sequence). The CDR3 is 14 residues long. The CDR3 DNA follows: TGTGCCAGTAGTATAGATTCCAGAAACACTGAAGCTTTCTTT. Translating it yields CASSIDSRNTEAFF.

This clonotype was detected ten times or more. The chain carries TRBV5-5 and TRBJ2-7; D may be TRBD2 (6 bases). This CDR3 is 14 amino acids long. Germline loops: CDR1 SGHKS, CDR2 YYEKEE (reference sequence). V gave up 4 bases and J gave up 3 bases, with 14 bases separating them. The chain's CDR3 is CASSPGGDYYEQYF. In DNA, the CDR3 is TGTGCCAGCAGCCCCGGGGGAGACTACTACGAGCAGTACTTC.

The genes are TRBV9 and TRBJ2-7, with D perhaps matching TRBD1 or TRBD2 (5 bases each). The germline V and J ends were trimmed by 3 bases and 2 bases, with 9 bases remaining between them. CDR3 length: 13 residues. CDR1 is SGDLS, CDR2 YYNGEE, per germline. The CDR3 spells CASSGDGTYEQYF. CDR3 bases: TGTGCCAGCAGCGGGGACGGCACCTACGAGCAGTACTTC.